The T cell receptor beta chain under discussion was sequenced for a study of shared clonotypes between healthy human individuals. Germline values: CDR1 LNHDA, CDR2 SQIVND (reference sequence). Trimming cost V 4 bases and J 6 bases; bases outside gene matches: 12. The CDR3 has 16 amino acids. Only in-frame clones appear in the TCRdb table, and some are missing; sequencing was by immunoSEQ multiplex PCR. The sample includes 2.3 million or so clones, approximately 93% of them seen just once. The clonotype comes from a man younger than 30 in good health. Some clones in this sample may be carry-over from other donors' samples. The J gene is TRBJ1-1, the V gene TRBV19; 9 nucleotides agree with TRBD1. Sequencing was done on a sample of naive CD4+ T cells from PBMCs. Subset specified: CD45RA+ positively selected. CDR3 sequence: CASSSLNRGRNAEAFF. The CDR3 coding sequence is TGTGCCAGTAGTAGCCTTAACAGGGGGCGCAACGCTGAAGCTTTCTTT.